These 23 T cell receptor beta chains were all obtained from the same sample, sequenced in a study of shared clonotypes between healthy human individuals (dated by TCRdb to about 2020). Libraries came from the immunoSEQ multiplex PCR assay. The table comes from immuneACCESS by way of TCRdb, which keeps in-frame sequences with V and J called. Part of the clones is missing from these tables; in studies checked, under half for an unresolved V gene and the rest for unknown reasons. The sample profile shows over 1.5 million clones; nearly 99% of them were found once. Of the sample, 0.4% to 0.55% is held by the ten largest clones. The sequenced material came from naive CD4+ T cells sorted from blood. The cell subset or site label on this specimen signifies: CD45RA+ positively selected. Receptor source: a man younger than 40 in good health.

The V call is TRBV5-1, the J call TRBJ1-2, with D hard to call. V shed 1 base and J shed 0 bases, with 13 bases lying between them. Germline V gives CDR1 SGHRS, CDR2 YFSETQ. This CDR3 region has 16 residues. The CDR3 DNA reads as TGCGCCAGCAGCTTGATCAGTGCCGTAACTAACTATGGCTACACCTTC. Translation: CASSLISAVTNYGYTF.

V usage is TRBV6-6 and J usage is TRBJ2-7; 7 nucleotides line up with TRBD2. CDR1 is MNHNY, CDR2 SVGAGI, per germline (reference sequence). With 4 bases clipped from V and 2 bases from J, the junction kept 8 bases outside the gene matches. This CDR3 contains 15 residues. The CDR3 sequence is CASSSPGGSPYEQYF. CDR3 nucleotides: TGTGCCAGCAGTTCCCCGGGCGGGAGCCCCTACGAGCAGTACTTC.

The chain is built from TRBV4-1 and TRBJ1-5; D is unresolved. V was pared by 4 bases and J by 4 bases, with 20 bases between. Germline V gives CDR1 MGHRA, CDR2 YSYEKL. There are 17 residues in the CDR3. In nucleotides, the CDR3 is TGCGCCAGCAGCCCGAATTCGGCAGTCTTGCGGAATCAGCCCCAGCATTTT. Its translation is CASSPNSAVLRNQPQHF.

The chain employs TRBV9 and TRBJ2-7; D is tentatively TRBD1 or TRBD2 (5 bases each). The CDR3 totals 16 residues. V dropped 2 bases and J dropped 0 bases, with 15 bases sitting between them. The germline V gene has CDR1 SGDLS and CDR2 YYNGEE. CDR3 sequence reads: CASSVRGDMNSYEQYF. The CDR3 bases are TGTGCCAGCAGCGTTCGGGGCGATATGAACTCCTACGAGCAGTACTTC.

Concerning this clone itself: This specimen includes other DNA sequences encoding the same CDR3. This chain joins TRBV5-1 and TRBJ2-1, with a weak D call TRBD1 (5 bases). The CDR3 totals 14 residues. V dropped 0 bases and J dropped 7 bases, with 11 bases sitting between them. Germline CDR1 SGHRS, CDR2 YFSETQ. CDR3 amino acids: CASSLATGTNEQFF. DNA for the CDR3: TGCGCCAGCAGCTTGGCAACAGGTACTAATGAGCAGTTCTTC.

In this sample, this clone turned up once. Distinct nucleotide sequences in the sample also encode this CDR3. The CDR3 is CASSLVGEAFF. The CDR3 DNA reads as TGTGCCAGCAGCTTAGTTGGTGAAGCTTTCTTT. This chain uses TRBV7-9 with TRBJ1-1, with unresolved D. Trimming took off 1 base at V and 7 bases at J, with 4 bases between the two ends. CDR1 is SEHNR and CDR2 is FQNEAQ in the germline V gene (reference sequence). This CDR3 has 11 amino acids.

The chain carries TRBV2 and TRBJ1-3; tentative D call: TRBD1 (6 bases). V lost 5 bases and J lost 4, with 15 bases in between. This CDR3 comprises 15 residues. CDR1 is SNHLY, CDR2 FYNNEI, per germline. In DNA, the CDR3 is TGTGCCAGCAGTTCCCTGAGACAGGTGGGAAACACCATATATTTT. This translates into CASSSLRQVGNTIYF.

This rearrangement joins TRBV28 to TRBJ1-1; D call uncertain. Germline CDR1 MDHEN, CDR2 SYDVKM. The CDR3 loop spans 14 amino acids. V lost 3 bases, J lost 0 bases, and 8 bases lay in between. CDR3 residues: CASSFPLMNTEAFF. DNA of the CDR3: TGTGCCAGCAGTTTTCCCCTCATGAACACTGAAGCTTTCTTT. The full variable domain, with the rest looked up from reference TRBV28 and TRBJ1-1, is DVKVTQSSRYLVKRTGEKVFLECVQDMDHENMFWYRQDPGLGLRLIYFSYDVKMKEKGDIPEGYSVSREKKERFSLILESASTNQTSMYLCASSFPLMNTEAFFGQGTRLTVV.

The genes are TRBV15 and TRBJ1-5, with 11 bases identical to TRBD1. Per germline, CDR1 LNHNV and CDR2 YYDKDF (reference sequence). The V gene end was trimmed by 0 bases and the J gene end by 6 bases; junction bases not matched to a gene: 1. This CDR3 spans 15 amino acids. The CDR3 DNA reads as TGTGCCACCAGCAGAGATGGGACAGGGGGTCAGCCCCAGCATTTT. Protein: CATSRDGTGGQPQHF.

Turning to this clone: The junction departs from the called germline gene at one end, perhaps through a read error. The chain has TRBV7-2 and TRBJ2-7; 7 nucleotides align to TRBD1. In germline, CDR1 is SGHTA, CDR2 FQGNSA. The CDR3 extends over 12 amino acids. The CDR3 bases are TGTGCCAGCAGCTTAGGTCCAGGACAGGATACCTTC. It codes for CASSLGPGQDTF.

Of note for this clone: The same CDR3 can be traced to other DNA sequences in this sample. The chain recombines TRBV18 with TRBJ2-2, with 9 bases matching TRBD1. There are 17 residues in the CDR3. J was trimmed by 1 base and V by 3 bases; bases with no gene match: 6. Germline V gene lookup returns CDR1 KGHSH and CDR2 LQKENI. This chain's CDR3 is CASSPLPGQGNTGELFF. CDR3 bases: TGTGCCAGCTCACCCCTTCCGGGACAGGGGAACACCGGGGAGCTGTTTTTT.

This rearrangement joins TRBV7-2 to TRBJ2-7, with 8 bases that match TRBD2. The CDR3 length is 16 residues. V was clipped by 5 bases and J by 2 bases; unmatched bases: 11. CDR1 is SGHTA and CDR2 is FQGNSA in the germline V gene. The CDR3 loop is CASSPGGSGGTYEQYF. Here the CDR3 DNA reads TGTGCCAGCAGCCCCGGGGGGAGCGGGGGCACCTACGAGCAGTACTTC.

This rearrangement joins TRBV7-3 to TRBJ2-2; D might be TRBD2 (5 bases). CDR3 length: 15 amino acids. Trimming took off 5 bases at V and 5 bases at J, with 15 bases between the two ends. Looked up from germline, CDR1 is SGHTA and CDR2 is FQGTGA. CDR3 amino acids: CASSPLPGGTGELFF. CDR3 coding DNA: TGTGCCAGCAGCCCGCTTCCGGGCGGGACCGGGGAGCTGTTTTTT.

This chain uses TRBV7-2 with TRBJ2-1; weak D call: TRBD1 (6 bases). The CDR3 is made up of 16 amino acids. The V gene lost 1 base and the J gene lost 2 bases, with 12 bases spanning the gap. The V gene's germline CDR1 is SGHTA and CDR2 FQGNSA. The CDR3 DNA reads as TGTGCCAGCAGCTTAGGGCGACAGGTACCCTACAATGAGCAGTTCTTC. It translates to CASSLGRQVPYNEQFF.

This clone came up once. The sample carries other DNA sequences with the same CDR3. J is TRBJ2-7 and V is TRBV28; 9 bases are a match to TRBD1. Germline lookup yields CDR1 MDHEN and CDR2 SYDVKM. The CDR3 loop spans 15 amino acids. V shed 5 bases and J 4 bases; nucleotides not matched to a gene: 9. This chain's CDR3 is CASSTLGTGTYEQYF. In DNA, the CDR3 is TGTGCCAGCAGTACCCTTGGGACAGGGACTTACGAGCAGTACTTC.

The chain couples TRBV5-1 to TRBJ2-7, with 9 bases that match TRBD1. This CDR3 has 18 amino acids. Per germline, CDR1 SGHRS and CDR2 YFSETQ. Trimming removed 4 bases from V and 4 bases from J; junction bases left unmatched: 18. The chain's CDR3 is CASSRLIPAGQGVYEQYF. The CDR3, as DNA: TGCGCCAGCAGCCGACTTATTCCGGCGGGACAGGGTGTTTACGAGCAGTACTTC.

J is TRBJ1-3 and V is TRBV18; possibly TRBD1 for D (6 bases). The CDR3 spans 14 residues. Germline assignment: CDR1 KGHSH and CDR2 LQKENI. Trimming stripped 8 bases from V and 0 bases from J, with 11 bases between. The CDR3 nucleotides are TGTGCCAGCGAACGGGACAACTCTGGAAACACCATATATTTT. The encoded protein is CASERDNSGNTIYF.

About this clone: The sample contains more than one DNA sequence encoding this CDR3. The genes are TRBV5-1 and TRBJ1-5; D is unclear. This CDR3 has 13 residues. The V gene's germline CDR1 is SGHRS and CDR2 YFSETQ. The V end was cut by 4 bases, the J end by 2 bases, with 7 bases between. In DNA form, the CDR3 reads TGCGCCAGCAGCCCGGGCGGCAATCAGCCCCAGCATTTT. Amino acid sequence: CASSPGGNQPQHF.

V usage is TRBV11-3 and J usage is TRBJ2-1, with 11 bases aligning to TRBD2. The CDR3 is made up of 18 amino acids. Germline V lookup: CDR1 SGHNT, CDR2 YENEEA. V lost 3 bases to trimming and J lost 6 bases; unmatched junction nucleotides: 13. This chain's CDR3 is CASSFNPLAGGVSNEQFF. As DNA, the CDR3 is TGTGCCAGCAGCTTTAACCCGCTAGCGGGAGGCGTAAGCAATGAGCAGTTCTTC.

CDR3 nucleotides: TGCGCCAGCATGGAAGGACCTGCTTTGAACACTGAAGCTTTCTTT. Translation: CASMEGPALNTEAFF. This chain connects TRBV5-1 to TRBJ1-1, with no clear D. V was shortened by 6 bases and J by 0 bases, with 15 bases between the two germline ends. CDR3 length equals 15 residues. Per the germline V gene, CDR1 is SGHRS and CDR2 is YFSETQ.

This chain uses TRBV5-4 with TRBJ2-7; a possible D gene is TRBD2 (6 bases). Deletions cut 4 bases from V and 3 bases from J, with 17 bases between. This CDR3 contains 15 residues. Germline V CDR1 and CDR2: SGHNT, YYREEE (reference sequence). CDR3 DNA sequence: TGTGCCAGCAGCAGGGGACTTCCTCCAGACTACGAGCAGTACTTC. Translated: CASSRGLPPDYEQYF.

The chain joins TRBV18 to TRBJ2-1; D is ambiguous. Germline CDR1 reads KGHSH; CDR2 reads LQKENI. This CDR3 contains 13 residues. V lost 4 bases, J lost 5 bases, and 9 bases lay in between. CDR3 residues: CASSLDQNNEQFF. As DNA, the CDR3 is TGTGCCAGCTCACTGGACCAAAACAATGAGCAGTTCTTC.

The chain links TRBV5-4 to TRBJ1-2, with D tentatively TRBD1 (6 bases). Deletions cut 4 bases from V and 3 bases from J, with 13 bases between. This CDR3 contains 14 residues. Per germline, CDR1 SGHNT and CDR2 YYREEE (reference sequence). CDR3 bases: TGTGCCAGCAGCGTTGACGGGGGGCACTATGGCTACACCTTC. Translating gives CASSVDGGHYGYTF.